The rows below give T cell receptor beta chains drawn from one sample of a study of PD-1 blockade in classical Hodgkin lymphoma. Sequencing was performed with immunoSEQ multiplex PCR; in TCRdb, only in-frame clones are kept and a portion is missing. The repertoire holds 41,000 or so clones, with 76% as singletons. The sequencing here drew on peripheral blood mononuclear cells (PBMCs), taken at baseline. These receptors were collected from a human donor with classical Hodgkin lymphoma. Both conserved end residues are part of each CDR3. A D gene is named only where the DNA matches it firmly. Part of the rows lack a size; the others show once, few, many or a class for expanded clones.

J	V	size	D	CDR3	DNA
TRBJ2-6	TRBV18	NA	NA	CASSSGGGSTTGSGANVLTF	TGTGCCAGCTCATCCGGGGGTGGCTCTACTACAGGGTCTGGGGCCAACGTCCTGACTTTC
TRBJ2-7	TRBV7-3	once	NA	CASSLSATYEQYF	TGTGCCAGCAGCTTATCTGCGACCTACGAGCAGTACTTC
TRBJ2-1	TRBV5-4	once	TRBD2	CASSAGSGRSYNEQFF	TGTGCCAGCAGCGCCGGGAGCGGGAGGTCCTACAATGAGCAGTTCTTC
TRBJ1-4	TRBV6-6	few	NA	CASSYYLPATNEKLFF	TGTGCCAGCAGTTACTATTTACCTGCAACTAATGAAAAACTGTTTTTT
TRBJ2-1	TRBV30	few	NA	CAWGGLAAGEQFF	TGTGCCTGGGGGGGGCTAGCGGCGGGTGAGCAGTTCTTC
TRBJ2-3	TRBV6-6	NA	NA	CASQRSGRTDTQYF	TGTGCCAGCCAACGGTCAGGGAGGACAGATACGCAGTATTTT
TRBJ2-6	TRBV5-6	NA	NA	CASTIGTSGANVLTF	TGTGCCAGCACCATCGGGACGTCTGGGGCCAACGTCCTGACTTTC
TRBJ2-7	TRBV29-1	NA	TRBD2	CSVWLAGAPSYEQYF	TGCAGCGTTTGGCTAGCGGGAGCCCCATCCTACGAGCAGTACTTC
TRBJ1-5	TRBV19	NA	NA	CASSIVPGTPGHF	TGTGCCAGTAGTATAGTGCCGGGGACGCCTGGGCATTTT
TRBJ1-5	TRBV28	NA	NA	CATGGVGNQPQHF	TGTGCCACTGGGGGGGTAGGCAATCAGCCCCAGCATTTT
TRBJ2-7	TRBV6-5	NA	TRBD1	CASSYTPYRGPYEQYF	TGTGCCAGCAGTTACACCCCATACAGGGGACCCTACGAGCAGTACTTC
TRBJ2-7	TRBV4-1	NA	NA	CASSQDDSGVYEQYF	TGCGCCAGCAGCCAAGACGATAGCGGAGTTTACGAGCAGTACTTC
TRBJ1-1	TRBV18	NA	NA	CASRPLAVTNTEAFF	TGTGCCAGCCGCCCCCTAGCGGTCACCAACACTGAAGCTTTCTTT
TRBJ2-1	TRBV18	NA	NA	CASSPRNGGYNEQFF	TGTGCCAGCTCCCCCCGTAACGGGGGCTACAATGAGCAGTTCTTC
TRBJ2-3	TRBV6-1	NA	NA	CASSEAQGGPDTQYF	TGTGCCAGCAGTGAGGCCCAGGGGGGCCCAGATACGCAGTATTTT
TRBJ2-1	TRBV7-9	NA	TRBD1	CASSSDRHSYNEQFF	TGTGCCAGCAGCTCGGACAGGCACTCCTACAATGAGCAGTTCTTC
TRBJ1-5	TRBV19	NA	TRBD1	CASSIPPGQGDQPQHF	TGTGCCAGTAGTATACCCCCGGGACAGGGGGATCAGCCCCAGCATTTT
TRBJ1-1	TRBV30	once	NA	CASHFFTGRVNTEAFF	TGTGCCTCGCACTTTTTCACGGGCAGGGTGAACACTGAAGCTTTCTTT
TRBJ1-1	TRBV18	few	NA	CASSGMGGNEAFF	TGTGCCAGCTCAGGGATGGGCGGGAATGAAGCTTTCTTT
TRBJ2-3	TRBV19	NA	TRBD1	CASRPNPGQGTDTQYF	TGTGCCAGTAGGCCTAATCCGGGACAGGGCACAGATACGCAGTATTTT
TRBJ2-7	TRBV16	NA	NA	CASSQTGYEQYF	TGTGCCAGCAGCCAAACCGGTTACGAGCAGTACTTC
TRBJ1-3	TRBV7-9	NA	NA	CASSQVGGSGNTIYF	TGTGCCAGCAGCCAGGTTGGTGGATCTGGAAACACCATATATTTT
TRBJ2-6	TRBV4-1	NA	TRBD1	CASSQVTGETYPGANVLTF	TGCGCCAGCAGCCAAGTCACAGGGGAAACCTATCCTGGGGCCAACGTCCTGACTTTC
TRBJ1-5	TRBV29-1	NA	NA	CSVEWQEDQPQHF	TGCAGCGTTGAATGGCAGGAGGACCAGCCCCAGCATTTT
TRBJ2-7	TRBV5-5	few	NA	CASSPTANEQYF	TGTGCCAGCAGCCCGACAGCGAATGAGCAGTACTTC
TRBJ1-1	TRBV30	NA	NA	CAWSVWGTQNTEAFF	TGTGCCTGGAGTGTGTGGGGCACACAGAACACTGAAGCTTTCTTT
TRBJ2-7	TRBV5-1	NA	NA	CASSLGRDPSYEQYF	TGCGCCAGCAGCTTGGGCCGGGACCCCTCCTACGAGCAGTACTTC
TRBJ1-1	TRBV7-8	NA	NA	CASSLDAEMNTEAFF	TGTGCCAGCAGCTTAGACGCAGAAATGAACACTGAAGCTTTCTTT
TRBJ2-7	TRBV27	NA	NA	CASSSIGGGLEQYF	TGTGCCAGCAGTTCCATAGGGGGGGGGCTCGAGCAGTACTTC
TRBJ1-2	TRBV7-2	NA	NA	CASSLVGGNYGYTF	TGTGCCAGCAGCTTAGTGGGGGGGAACTATGGCTACACCTTC
TRBJ2-2	TRBV6-1	NA	TRBD2	CASRESAGVITGELFF	TGTGCCAGCAGGGAAAGTGCGGGAGTCATCACCGGGGAGCTGTTTTTT
TRBJ2-1	TRBV9	NA	TRBD2	CASSVVGAGAYNEQFF	TGTGCCAGCAGCGTAGTCGGAGCGGGAGCCTACAATGAGCAGTTCTTC
TRBJ2-7	TRBV7-2	NA	TRBD1	CASSLRQGDAFYEQYF	TGTGCCAGCAGCCTTCGACAGGGGGATGCATTTTACGAGCAGTACTTC
TRBJ1-1	TRBV19	NA	NA	CASRQWNTEAFF	TGTGCCAGCCGACAGTGGAACACTGAAGCTTTCTTT
TRBJ1-4	TRBV27	NA	NA	CASSLGFRVANEKLFF	TGTGCCAGCAGTTTGGGGTTTCGGGTTGCTAATGAAAAACTGTTTTTT